These T cell receptor beta chains were read from a single sample in a study of beta chain features in type 1 diabetes. Assay: immunoSEQ multiplex PCR; the TCRdb copy retains only in-frame clones and omits some. The table shows under 200,000 clones, with approximately 10% occurring only once. Sequencing was carried out using central memory CD4+ T cells from blood. The receptors here all came from a man between 25 and 39 years old with type 1 diabetes. The CDR3 runs from the conserved cysteine through the conserved F or W. The order of the fields is J gene, clone size, D gene, V gene, CDR3 DNA, CDR3 protein. The D gene is left open where the match is weak. Some rows mark clone size as missing; the rest say once, few, many or name a class of expanded clone.

>TRBJ2-5|-|-|TRBV2
TGTGCCAGCACTAGACAAGAGACCCAGTACTTC
CASTRQETQYF
>TRBJ2-1|few|TRBD1|TRBV7-9
TGTGCCAGCAGCTTAGGGGACAGGGGCAATGAGCAGTTCTTC
CASSLGDRGNEQFF
>TRBJ2-7|-|TRBD1|TRBV6-6
TGTGCCAGCAGTTACGACAGGGAGTACGAGCAGTACTTC
CASSYDREYEQYF
>TRBJ1-3|few|-|TRBV5-1
TGCGCCAGCAGCTTGGGGGCCCTCAACTCTGGAAACACCATATATTTT
CASSLGALNSGNTIYF
>TRBJ2-7|-|TRBD2|TRBV9
TGTGCCAGCAGCGCGGGACTAGCTGAGTACGAGCAGTACTTC
CASSAGLAEYEQYF
>TRBJ2-5|-|TRBD1|TRBV18
TGTGCCAGCTCACCACCGGGACAGGGAGGAGAGACCCAGTACTTC
CASSPPGQGGETQYF
>TRBJ2-3|-|-|TRBV19
TGTGCCAGTACCTTTCTGGATACGCAGTATTTT
CASTFLDTQYF
>TRBJ2-5|few|-|TRBV9
TGTGCCAGCAGCGTAGTTGGTGCGGAGGAAGAGACCCAGTACTTC
CASSVVGAEEETQYF
>TRBJ2-7|many|-|TRBV14
TGTGCCAGCAGCCCGCTTGGGGAAGCGGGCTACGAGCAGTACTTC
CASSPLGEAGYEQYF
>TRBJ1-5|-|-|TRBV7-3
TGTGCCAGCAGCGTGAGTGACAATCAGCCCCAGCATTTT
CASSVSDNQPQHF
>TRBJ2-3|few|-|TRBV5-1
TGCGCCAGCAGCTTGGAGGGGGTCGACCTTACGCAGTATTTT
CASSLEGVDLTQYF
>TRBJ1-1|-|-|TRBV14
TGTGCCAGCAGCCAGAACAGGGTCACTGAAGCTTTCTTT
CASSQNRVTEAFF
>TRBJ1-2|-|-|TRBV27
TGTGCCAGCAGACTACAGGGCGGTGGGGTCTATGGCTACACCTTC
CASRLQGGGVYGYTF
>TRBJ2-1|-|-|TRBV9
TGTGCCAGCAGCGTCCAGGGTAATTATAATGAGCAGTTCTTC
CASSVQGNYNEQFF
>TRBJ2-2|-|TRBD2|TRBV7-2
TGTGCCAGCAGCTTGGGTAGCGGGAGAACCGGGGAGCTGTTTTTT
CASSLGSGRTGELFF
>TRBJ2-2|-|TRBD1|TRBV7-9
TGTGCCAGCAGCTTAGGATCCGGGACAGGGTACACCGGGGAGCTGTTTTTT
CASSLGSGTGYTGELFF
>TRBJ2-7|few|TRBD2|TRBV30
TGTGCCTGGAGTCCTCTTTGGGCGGGAGTCGACGAGCAGTACTTC
CAWSPLWAGVDEQYF
>TRBJ2-1|many|TRBD2|TRBV29-1
TGCAGCGCTCGTAAAACCGGGACTAGGGAAAACAATGAGCAGTTCTTC
CSARKTGTRENNEQFF
>TRBJ2-7|-|TRBD2|TRBV5-4
TGTGCCAGCAGCGAGAGGACTAGCGGGAGGGACGAGCAGTACTTC
CASSERTSGRDEQYF
>TRBJ2-7|-|-|TRBV14
TGTGCCAGCAGCTTCGCAGGAAGGGGGTACGAGCAGTACTTC
CASSFAGRGYEQYF
>TRBJ1-2|-|-|TRBV7-8
TGTGCCAGCAGCGATCCGGGAAGTGGCTACACCTTC
CASSDPGSGYTF
>TRBJ1-1|-|-|TRBV18
TGTGCCAGCTCACCACGCCCGGCGGAGAACACTGAAGCTTTCTTT
CASSPRPAENTEAFF
>TRBJ1-3|-|-|TRBV9
TGTGCCAGCAGCCCCAAATGGTCTCGCGGCGCTGGAAACACCATATATTTT
CASSPKWSRGAGNTIYF
>TRBJ2-5|few|TRBD1|TRBV19
TGTGCCAGTAGCTCAACAGGGGGGTCAGCGACCCAGTACTTC
CASSSTGGSATQYF
>TRBJ2-7|few|TRBD1|TRBV2
TGTGCCAGCAGTCCGGACAGGAGTTACGAGCAGTACTTC
CASSPDRSYEQYF
>TRBJ1-2|few|TRBD1|TRBV7-2
TGTGCCAGCAGCCCCCAGGGGGCCTCAAACTATGGCTACACCTTC
CASSPQGASNYGYTF
>TRBJ1-1|few|-|TRBV28
TGTGCCAGCTCCAAATTAAACTCTGAAGCTTTCTTT
CASSKLNSEAFF
>TRBJ2-7|few|-|TRBV28
TGTGCCAGCAGCCAAACGGGGAATTACGAGCAGTACTTC
CASSQTGNYEQYF
>TRBJ1-5|few|-|TRBV21-1
TGTGCCAGCAGCAAAGGACAGCATAGCAATCAGCCCCAGCATTTT
CASSKGQHSNQPQHF
>TRBJ1-1|-|TRBD1|TRBV5-4
TGTGCCAGCAGCAGGGACAGGTTGCGGACTGAAGCTTTCTTT
CASSRDRLRTEAFF
>TRBJ2-1|-|TRBD1|TRBV5-1
TGCGCCAGCAGCCGGGGACAGGGGGCGCATTTGGGTGAGCAGTTCTTC
CASSRGQGAHLGEQFF
>TRBJ2-3|many|TRBD2|TRBV4-2
TGTGCCAGCAGCCACGGTAGGGGGACTAGCGGGATTCGGGGCACAGATACGCAGTATTTT
CASSHGRGTSGIRGTDTQYF
>TRBJ1-2|-|-|TRBV28
TGTGCCAGCAGTCCTAGCCTAGTGGGCTATGGCTACACCTTC
CASSPSLVGYGYTF
>TRBJ1-2|few|-|TRBV25-1
TGTGCCAGCAGTGTGAACACGGGATCCGGGGGTGGCTACACCTTC
CASSVNTGSGGGYTF
>TRBJ2-7|few|-|TRBV28
TGTGCCAGCAGTTTACCCAGGGCCCCCTACGAGCAGTACTTC
CASSLPRAPYEQYF
>TRBJ2-2|few|TRBD2|TRBV27
TGTGCCAGCAGTTTACGGAGAGCGGGAGATCCCGGGGAGCTGTTTTTT
CASSLRRAGDPGELFF
>TRBJ1-3|-|-|TRBV28
TGTGCCAGCAGGGACAGCACCTCTGGAAACACCATATATTTT
CASRDSTSGNTIYF
>TRBJ1-1|-|TRBD1|TRBV18
TGTGCCAGCTCCCCAAACAGGGGGATCACTGAAGCTTTCTTT
CASSPNRGITEAFF
>TRBJ2-5|once|-|TRBV7-2
TGTGCCAGCAGCTTAACCACCAGAGAGACCCAGTACTTC
CASSLTTRETQYF
>TRBJ2-1|-|TRBD2|TRBV28
TGTGCCAGCGGACTAGCGGGGTACAATGAGCAGTTCTTC
CASGLAGYNEQFF
>TRBJ2-6|few|-|TRBV28
TGTGCCAGCAGGGTCTCGTTAGGCAGGGAAGGTACTGGGGCCAACGTCCTGACTTTC
CASRVSLGREGTGANVLTF
>TRBJ1-2|few|-|TRBV5-1
TGCGCCAGCAGCTTCGAAAGCCCGAACTATGGCTACACCTTC
CASSFESPNYGYTF
>TRBJ1-1|-|-|TRBV9
TGTGCCAGCAGCTTCCGACCCCCGACAGAGAAGAACACTGAAGCTTTCTTT
CASSFRPPTEKNTEAFF
>TRBJ2-7|few|TRBD1|TRBV5-1
TGCGCCAGCAGCGGGGACAGGGTCTACGAGCAGTACTTC
CASSGDRVYEQYF
>TRBJ2-5|few|-|TRBV5-1
TGCGCCAGCAGCTTGTGGGCGATCCAAGAGACCCAGTACTTC
CASSLWAIQETQYF
>TRBJ2-1|-|-|TRBV6-6
TGTGCCAGCAGTTACGGGGGCGGCTCCTACAATGAGCAGTTCTTC
CASSYGGGSYNEQFF
>TRBJ2-1|few|-|TRBV20-1
TGCAGTGCAGAGCGGTACAATGAGCAGTTCTTC
CSAERYNEQFF
>TRBJ1-5|few|-|TRBV18
TGTGCCAGCTCACCTACCTCACGGGACTATAGCAATCAGCCCCAGCATTTT
CASSPTSRDYSNQPQHF
>TRBJ2-3|-|-|TRBV7-9
TGTGCCAGCAGCGCGGTCTTGGATTTT
CASSAVLDF
>TRBJ1-1|-|TRBD1|TRBV10-3
TGTGCCACGACAGGGGCTACGAACACTGAAGCTTTCTTT
CATTGATNTEAFF
>TRBJ1-2|-|TRBD1|TRBV6-5
TGTGCCAGCAGTTCCGGACAGGGGGCTCATGGCTACACCTTC
CASSSGQGAHGYTF
>TRBJ2-6|-|TRBD2|TRBV18
TGTGCCAGCTCACGCGGGACTAGCGCCTCTGGGGCCAACGTCCTGACTTTC
CASSRGTSASGANVLTF
>TRBJ2-4|few|-|TRBV28
TGTGCCAGCAGCCGCCCCGGGGGAAACATTCAGTACTTC
CASSRPGGNIQYF
>TRBJ1-1|-|-|TRBV30
TGTGCCTGGGGGGACTACGATAAGACTGAAGCTTTCTTT
CAWGDYDKTEAFF
>TRBJ1-2|few|-|TRBV20-1
TGCAGTGGCGGGAGGGCTGGCGGCTACACCTTC
CSGGRAGGYTF
>TRBJ2-3|few|TRBD1|TRBV7-2
TGTGCCAGCAGCCCTGGACAGGGTCGAGATACGCAGTATTTT
CASSPGQGRDTQYF
>TRBJ2-7|-|TRBD1|TRBV14
TGTGCCAGCAGCCAAGATCGAGGGACAGCCTCCTACGAGCAGTACTTC
CASSQDRGTASYEQYF
>TRBJ2-7|few|TRBD2|TRBV4-3
TGCGCCAGCAGCCAAAAAGGGGGACTAGCGGGAGTCTTTGGCTACGAGCAGTACTTC
CASSQKGGLAGVFGYEQYF
>TRBJ1-4|-|-|TRBV30
TGTGCCTGGAGTATGACAGATAGGAATGAAAAACTGTTTTTT
CAWSMTDRNEKLFF
>TRBJ1-5|few|-|TRBV4-3
TGCGCCAGCAGCCCCCTCCACGGTGCGGATCAGCCCCAGCATTTT
CASSPLHGADQPQHF